This T cell receptor (beta chain) derives from a study of blood T cell repertoires in COVID-19. The wider study: Italy, Spain and the United States were the sources of the convalescent and acute COVID-19 samples. The analysed material was cDNA or gDNA that came from T cells, B-cell-depleted T cells, or PBMCs.

CDR1 and CDR2 from the germline V gene are GTSNPN and SVGIG (reference sequence). The V gene end was trimmed by 4 bases and the J gene end by 1 base; junction bases not matched to a gene: 8. The length of the CDR3 is 15 residues. Patients of the Seattle cohort, enrolled during active infection, were followed longitudinally. Authors' methods: Nucleated cell counts were estimated from reference gene primer amplification. Data came from immunoSEQ multiplex PCR; TCRdb stores just in-frame clones and leaves some out. V and J calls and clone size are those listed in that table; D and trimming were worked out from the DNA. This table holds 70,000 or so clones, 75% to 90% found once.

The chain uses TRBV30 and TRBJ2-7; 9 nucleotides match TRBD1. Specimen: peripheral blood. The sequence was collected from a middle-aged man with COVID-19, enrolled during active disease. DNA for the CDR3: TGTGCCTGGACCCCTCTTGGGACAGGGTCCTACGAGCAGTACTTC. The encoded protein is CAWTPLGTGSYEQYF.